The clone carrying this TCR beta chain has a handful of counts. Its antigen is currently unknown. The data belong to a study of human T cells and chemical hapten exposure. Turning to the study itself: Patients' scalps got diphenylcyclopropenone weekly throughout the approximately 24-week study. The patient population, which was mostly female, had alopecia areata, totalis or universalis.

Time point noted: pre-sensitization, week 0. Treatment denoted: therapeutic diphenylcyclopropenone sensitization with weekly scalp DPC. It was unfractionated whole blood from which total RNA was extracted. The CDR3 has 14 residues. Germline CDR1 is MNHEY and CDR2 is SMNVEV (reference sequence). Trimming cost V 6 bases and J 6 bases; bases outside gene matches: 7. Findings and limits, study-wide: TCRs above 1 in 1000 frequency did not change with DPC sensitization. Alopecia in all donors means immunity may differ from healthy individuals.

TCRdb re-called the RACE reads with MiXCR, one entry per CDR3 protein. This sample has over 50,000 distinct CDR3 sequences, with around a tenth found just once. This clonotype was sampled from a woman in her 30s with alopecia areata. Some clones in this sample may be carry-over from other donors' samples. The sequences come from whole blood, collected in connection with sensitization to the hapten diphenylcyclopropenone (DPC). The genes are TRBV27 and TRBJ2-2; 7 bases match TRBD1. The CDR3 reads CASRKDRVSGELFF. The CDR3 DNA sequence: TGTGCCAGCAGAAAAGACAGGGTCTCCGGGGAGCTGTTTTTT.